The clone carrying this T cell receptor beta chain was recorded at least ten times. The CDR3 has 14 amino acids. Looked up from germline, CDR1 is MNHEY and CDR2 is SVGAGI. V was pared by 0 bases and J by 2 bases, with 8 bases between. The entry originates in a study of CD8+CD57+ T cells in acquired aplastic anemia. Template material for TCR beta VDJ and CDR3 profiling consisted of genomic DNA. TCRdb used MiXCR to reprocess the reads, holding one entry per CDR3 protein. This sample yields a few hundred thousand distinct CDR3 sequences, of which under 65% are seen a single time; around 32% belongs to the top ten.

The sequence was collected from a human donor in good health. Sequencing was performed on sorted CD4+, CD8+, or CD8+CD57+ T cells (not recorded which) from PBMCs. This chain joins TRBV6-5 and TRBJ2-7; no definite D call. The CDR3 DNA is TGTGCCAGCAGTTACTCCCCGATGGCCTACGAGCAGTACTTC. It yields the protein CASSYSPMAYEQYF.